This T cell receptor beta chain was identified during a study of blood T cell repertoires in COVID-19 (dated by TCRdb to the early 2020s). Describing the broader study: Samples from collaborators originated in the United States, Italy and Spain and spanned both the acute and convalescent phases of COVID-19. Where available, HLA class I and class II types were taken from metadata supplied by the sample provider and were not determined by assay-based typing. The prospective study material was composed of cDNA or gDNA derived from T cells, B-cell-depleted T cells, or PBMCs. Nearly every sample came with metadata listing a de-identified subject ID, COVID-19 status, age in years and sex. Deeply sampled blood TCRbeta repertoires from subjects exposed to, actively infected with, or recovered from COVID-19 were included in the dataset. The samples were drawn from the first 160 participants of the ongoing ImmuneRACE study and from 1,254 subjects provided by 6 global collaborators. A freely available public database, intended as a resource for researchers studying the immune response to SARS-CoV-2, is where the repertoires were released.

TCRbeta CDR3 regions were amplified from genomic DNA by means of the immunoSEQ Assay, a bias-controlled multiplex PCR. Per the original workflow: The number of nucleated cells in each sample was estimated from the amplification of reference gene primers within the assay. To quantify the absolute abundance of each unique TCRbeta CDR3 rearrangement, sequence reads were collapsed and filtered. For each sample, productive Simpson clonality was calculated as the square root of Simpson's diversity index across productive rearrangements. Drawn from immuneACCESS, this table holds only the in-frame rearrangements with V and J called that TCRdb kept. Clones are partly lost; checked studies trace under half to an unresolved V gene and leave the rest unexplained. The V and J calls and the clone size are those of that table, but D and trimming were determined from the DNA. A total of about 150,000 clones appear in this sample, roughly 84% of them only once. The ten largest clones represent about 10% of the sample.

Each collaborating institution followed its own protocols to collect whole blood in K2EDTA tubes. For TCRbeta analysis, collaborators shipped samples in one of three forms: frozen whole blood, isolated PBMCs, or DNA extracted from either of those sample types. There are 14 amino acids in the CDR3, from cysteine to phenylalanine inclusive. Just the 42-base CDR3 DNA is kept, in frame starting at base 1. As encoded in the germline V gene (reference sequence), CDR1 is LNHDA while CDR2 is SQIVND. The germline V and J ends show losses of 6 bases and 4 bases respectively, and no gene match explains 6 bases of the junction. Study-wide findings and limitations: The amount of clinical and demographic metadata varied by source and participant and was provided uncurated.

A note on this clone: Its antigen is not yet known. No base quality values were provided; no much bigger clone lies one nucleotide off.

This receptor was taken from a woman of 80 years or more with active or convalescent COVID-19. Sample: peripheral blood. The chain was built from TRBV19 and TRBJ1-2, with 9 middle bases fitting TRBD1. The sequenced DNA: TGTGCCAGTAGGAGACAGGGGGGGATCTATGGCTACACCTTC. Translated, it reads CASRRQGGIYGYTF.